The rows below give T cell receptor beta chains drawn from one sample of a study of patients and donors after allogeneic stem cell transplantation. TCRdb passed the RT-PCR reads through MiXCR, listing each CDR3 protein once. The top ten clones hold approximately 5.9% of a sample with 900,000 to 1,000,000 distinct CDR3 sequences, about 20% of them seen once. The material sequenced was blood, either unsorted or a sorted T cell fraction (not recorded which). The receptors come from a human donor who was either an allogeneic HSCT recipient or a stem cell or donor lymphocyte infusion donor (not recorded which). It is not recorded whose cells these are; they may come from a transplant donor. The CDR3 runs from the conserved cysteine through the conserved F or W. A D gene is named only where the DNA matches it firmly. A row's size may be missing; if present it is once, few, many or a size class.

CDR3 DNA	CDR3 protein	D gene	clone size	V gene	J gene
TGTGCCACCAGCAGGGGAGGCGCCATCTATGGCTACACCTTC	CATSRGGAIYGYTF	-	few	TRBV15	TRBJ1-2
TGTGCCATCAGCCCGACAGGACCGAACTACGAGCAGTACTTC	CAISPTGPNYEQYF	-	-	TRBV10-3	TRBJ2-7
TGCGCCAGCAGCCATCCCCGACTAGCGGGGGGTTCCTACGAGCAGTACTTC	CASSHPRLAGGSYEQYF	TRBD2	once	TRBV4-1	TRBJ2-7
TGCGCCAGCAGCTTGTTGCGGGGGGCGAGTGAAGCTTTCTTT	CASSLLRGASEAFF	-	few	TRBV5-1	TRBJ1-1
TGTGCCAGCAGCCCCGCCGGGGAGGCCCAGTACTTC	CASSPAGEAQYF	-	-	TRBV7-7	TRBJ2-5
TGTGCCAGCAGCACCGGGACATCCTACGAGCAGTACTTC	CASSTGTSYEQYF	-	many	TRBV28	TRBJ2-7
TGTGCCTGGAGAGGTAGGGAAGATCAGCCCCAGCATTTT	CAWRGREDQPQHF	-	-	TRBV30	TRBJ1-5
TGCAGCGTTGGGACAGAAGGGTCTGCAACTAATGAAAAACTGTTTTTT	CSVGTEGSATNEKLFF	-	-	TRBV29-1	TRBJ1-4
TGTGCCACCAGTGATCGGGGAGGGGATAACACTGAAGCTTTCTTT	CATSDRGGDNTEAFF	-	many	TRBV24-1	TRBJ1-1
TGCAGTGCTAGAGTGAACAGGGTGAACACTGAAGCTTTCTTT	CSARVNRVNTEAFF	-	-	TRBV20-1	TRBJ1-1
TGCGCCAGCAGCCCCCCCGGGAGCGGGTCCTACGAGCAGTACTTC	CASSPPGSGSYEQYF	-	-	TRBV4-1	TRBJ2-7
TGCAGCACTGGGTCGACCTACGAGCAGTACTTC	CSTGSTYEQYF	-	-	TRBV29-1	TRBJ2-7
TGTGCCAGCGGCCTGGAATGGGAATCCTACGAGCAGTACTTC	CASGLEWESYEQYF	-	many	TRBV28	TRBJ2-7
TGTGCCAGCAGCACAGGGGGCGCGGAAAAACTGTTTTTT	CASSTGGAEKLFF	TRBD1	once	TRBV27	TRBJ1-4
TGTGCCAGCAGCTTAACCGGGACTCTCCATGAGCAGTTCTTC	CASSLTGTLHEQFF	-	-	TRBV7-2	TRBJ2-1
TGCAGTGCCGACAGGTCCTCGGGTGGCTACACCTTC	CSADRSSGGYTF	-	-	TRBV20-1	TRBJ1-2
TGTGCCAGCAGTGCCGGTCAGGCCGGTGGCTACACCTTC	CASSAGQAGGYTF	-	-	TRBV12-3/TRBV12-4	TRBJ1-2
TGTGCCAGCAGCGGGAAGGGGCATTACTACGAGCAGTACTTC	CASSGKGHYYEQYF	-	-	TRBV2	TRBJ2-7
TGTGCCACCAGTGTTGGAGGCCCTCCCTACGAGCAGTACTTC	CATSVGGPPYEQYF	-	few	TRBV24-1	TRBJ2-7
TGTGCCAGCAGCCCAGATCGTGGCTCCTTTCGCTACGAGCAGTACTTC	CASSPDRGSFRYEQYF	-	-	TRBV7-9	TRBJ2-7
TGTGCCAGCAGTTTAGACAGAAAATACATTCAGTACTTC	CASSLDRKYIQYF	-	-	TRBV12-3/TRBV12-4	TRBJ2-4
TGTGCCAGCAGCTTAATTCCAGATACGCAGTATTTT	CASSLIPDTQYF	-	many	TRBV7-2	TRBJ2-3
TGTGCCAGCAGCTCCAGGCCCAGCGGGGATACGCAGTATTTT	CASSSRPSGDTQYF	-	-	TRBV7-9	TRBJ2-3
TGCAGTGCTAGAGATCCTCGGGGGGGATCCTCCTACGAGCAGTACTTC	CSARDPRGGSSYEQYF	TRBD2	-	TRBV20-1	TRBJ2-7
TGTGCCAGCAGCTTGTTCGTGGCGTGGGAACCCCATAGCACAGATACGCAGTATTTT	CASSLFVAWEPHSTDTQYF	-	few	TRBV5-6	TRBJ2-3
TGTGCCAGCAGCCGTGGCCGGACAGGGCTCTCCTACGAGCAGTACTTC	CASSRGRTGLSYEQYF	TRBD1	-	TRBV7-2	TRBJ2-7
TGTGCCAGCAGTTACACGAGAACCAGCCTATCGGCCGGGGAGCTGTTTTTT	CASSYTRTSLSAGELFF	-	few	TRBV6-2/TRBV6-3	TRBJ2-2
TGTGCCAGCAGTAACAAACGGGGCTTGGAAACTGAAGCTTTCTTT	CASSNKRGLETEAFF	-	-	TRBV6-2/TRBV6-3	TRBJ1-1
TGTGCCAGCTCAACGGGACTCTCCCGCGAGCAGTACTTC	CASSTGLSREQYF	-	-	TRBV27	TRBJ2-7
TGTGCCATCAGCGCCACAGGGACTAATGAAAAACTGTTTTTT	CAISATGTNEKLFF	-	few	TRBV10-3	TRBJ1-4
TGTGCCAGCAGACCTTCTTCTGGGGCCGAGCAGTACTTC	CASRPSSGAEQYF	-	-	TRBV7-2	TRBJ2-7
TGTGCCATCAGTGAGTCGGTTGGACGACTTAACTATGGCTACACCTTC	CAISESVGRLNYGYTF	-	-	TRBV10-3	TRBJ1-2
TGCGCCAGCAGCATAGGACAGCGTGGCTACACCTTC	CASSIGQRGYTF	-	few	TRBV5-1	TRBJ1-2
TGTGCCAGCACCCCGGACAGGGGCCATGGCTACACCTTC	CASTPDRGHGYTF	TRBD1	few	TRBV12-3/TRBV12-4	TRBJ1-2
TGTGCCAGCAGCTTAATACAGAGCACAGATACGAAGTATTTT	CASSLIQSTDTKYF	-	-	TRBV7-9	TRBJ2-3
TGTGCCAGCAGCAATCCGCGACTAGGGGGAAGCACAGATACGCAGTATTTT	CASSNPRLGGSTDTQYF	-	-	TRBV4-2	TRBJ2-3
TGTGCCAGCAGTTTAGGCAGGGGCAGGGAAGAGACCCAGTACTTC	CASSLGRGREETQYF	-	few	TRBV12-3/TRBV12-4	TRBJ2-5
TGTGCCAGCAGCTTGGCTTTGCAGGCCTCCCTTGGGGATACGCAGTATTTT	CASSLALQASLGDTQYF	-	few	TRBV5-6	TRBJ2-3
TGTGCCAGCAGCTTTTGGAGGGAGTACAATGAGCAGTTCTTC	CASSFWREYNEQFF	-	few	TRBV11-2	TRBJ2-1
TGTGCCAGCAGCCAAGACCGGGACGCCCACACAGATACGCAGTATTTT	CASSQDRDAHTDTQYF	-	-	TRBV14	TRBJ2-3
TGTGCCAGCAGCTGGGGTGGGAGGTCCACTGAAGCTTTCTTT	CASSWGGRSTEAFF	-	few	TRBV7-3	TRBJ1-1
TGTGCCAGCACACCTCCCGGGCTCAAAAACATTCAGTACTTC	CASTPPGLKNIQYF	-	-	TRBV6-1	TRBJ2-4
TGTGCCAGCAGCTCGCCGACAGGAGGGGCTTTCTTT	CASSSPTGGAFF	-	many	TRBV7-9	TRBJ1-1
TGTGCCAGCAGTTACCTCTCCGGGACAGAATTCTCCTACGAGCAGTACTTC	CASSYLSGTEFSYEQYF	TRBD1	-	TRBV6-5	TRBJ2-7
TGTGCCAGCAGCTTCTACCCCGGGACTAGCGGGAGGGATACGCAGTATTTT	CASSFYPGTSGRDTQYF	TRBD2	few	TRBV11-2	TRBJ2-3
TGCGCCAGCAGCCAAGAAAAGCCGACAGATACGCAGTATTTT	CASSQEKPTDTQYF	-	few	TRBV4-1	TRBJ2-3
TGTGCCAGCAAGGCTTGGTCCTACGAGCAGTACTTC	CASKAWSYEQYF	-	many	TRBV28	TRBJ2-7
TGCGCCAGCAGCTTGGGGGGGCGAGTTGAAGCTTTCTTT	CASSLGGRVEAFF	-	many	TRBV5-1	TRBJ1-1
TGTGCCAGCAGTTACGTGATTCGCGGGGATGAGCAGTTCTTC	CASSYVIRGDEQFF	-	few	TRBV6-5	TRBJ2-1